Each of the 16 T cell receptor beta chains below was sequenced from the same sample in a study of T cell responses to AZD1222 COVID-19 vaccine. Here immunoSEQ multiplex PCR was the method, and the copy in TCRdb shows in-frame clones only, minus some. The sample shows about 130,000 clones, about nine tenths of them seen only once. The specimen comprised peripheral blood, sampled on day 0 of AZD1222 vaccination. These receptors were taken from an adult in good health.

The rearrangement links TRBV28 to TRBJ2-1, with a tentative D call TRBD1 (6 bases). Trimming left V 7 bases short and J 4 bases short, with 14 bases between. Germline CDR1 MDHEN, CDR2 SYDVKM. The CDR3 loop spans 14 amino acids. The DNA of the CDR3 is TGTGCCAGCAATGGGGGCGGATCGTACAATGAGCAGTTCTTC. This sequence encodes CASNGGGSYNEQFF.

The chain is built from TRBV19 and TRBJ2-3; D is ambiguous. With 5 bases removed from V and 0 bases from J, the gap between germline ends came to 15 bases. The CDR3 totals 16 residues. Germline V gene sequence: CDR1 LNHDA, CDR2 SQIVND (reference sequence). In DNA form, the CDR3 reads TGTGCCAGTAGTCCCCTAGGGCCATCAAGCACAGATACGCAGTATTTT. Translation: CASSPLGPSSTDTQYF.

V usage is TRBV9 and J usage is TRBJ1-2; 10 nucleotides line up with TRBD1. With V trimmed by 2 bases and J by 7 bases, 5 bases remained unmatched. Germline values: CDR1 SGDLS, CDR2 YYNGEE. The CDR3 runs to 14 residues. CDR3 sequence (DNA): TGTGCCAGCAGCGTGCCGGGGACAGGGGTTGGCTACACCTTC. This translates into CASSVPGTGVGYTF.

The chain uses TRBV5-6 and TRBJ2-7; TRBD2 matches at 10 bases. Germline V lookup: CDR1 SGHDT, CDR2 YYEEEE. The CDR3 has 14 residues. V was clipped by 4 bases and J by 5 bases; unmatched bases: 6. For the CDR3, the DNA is TGTGCCAGCAGCCCGGTAAGCGGGAGGGACGAGCAGTACTTC. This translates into CASSPVSGRDEQYF.

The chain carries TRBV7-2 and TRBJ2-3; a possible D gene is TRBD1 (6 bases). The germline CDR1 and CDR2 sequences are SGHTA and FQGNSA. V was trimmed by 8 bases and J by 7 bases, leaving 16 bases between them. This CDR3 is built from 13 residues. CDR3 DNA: TGTGCCAGCGGATGGAAGGGGGTAAATACGCAGTATTTT. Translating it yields CASGWKGVNTQYF.

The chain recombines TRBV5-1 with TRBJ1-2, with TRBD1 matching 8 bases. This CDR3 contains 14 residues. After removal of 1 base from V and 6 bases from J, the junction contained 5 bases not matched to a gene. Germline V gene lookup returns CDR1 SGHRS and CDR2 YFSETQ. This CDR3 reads CASSLPGGENGYTF. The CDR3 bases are TGCGCCAGCAGCTTGCCAGGGGGCGAGAATGGCTACACCTTC.

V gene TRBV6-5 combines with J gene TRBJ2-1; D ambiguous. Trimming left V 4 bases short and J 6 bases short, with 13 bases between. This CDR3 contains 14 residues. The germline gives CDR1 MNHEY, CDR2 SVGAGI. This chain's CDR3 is CASSSPPAINEQFF. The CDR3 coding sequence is TGTGCCAGCAGTTCCCCGCCGGCGATCAATGAGCAGTTCTTC.

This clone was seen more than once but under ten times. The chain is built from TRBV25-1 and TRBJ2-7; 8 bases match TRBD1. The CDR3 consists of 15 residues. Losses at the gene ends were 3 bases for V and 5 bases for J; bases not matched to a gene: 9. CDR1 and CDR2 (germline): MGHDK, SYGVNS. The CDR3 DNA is TGTGCCAGCAGTGACCGGAACAGGGGGTATGACGAGCAGTACTTC. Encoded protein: CASSDRNRGYDEQYF.

The CDR3 sequence is CASSLAGGEQFF. As DNA, the CDR3 is TGTGCCAGCAGCTTAGCGGGAGGCGAGCAGTTCTTC. The chain uses TRBV7-7 and TRBJ2-1, with D tentatively TRBD2 (6 bases). CDR3 length: 12 residues. Germline V lookup: CDR1 SSHAT, CDR2 FNYEAQ (reference sequence). Deletions cut 0 bases from V and 10 bases from J, with 7 bases between.

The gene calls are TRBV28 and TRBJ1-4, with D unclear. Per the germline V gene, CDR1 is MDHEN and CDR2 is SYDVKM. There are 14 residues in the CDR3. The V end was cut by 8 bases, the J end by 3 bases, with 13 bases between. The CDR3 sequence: CASGTLDPNEKLFF. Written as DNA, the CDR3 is TGTGCCAGCGGTACGCTGGATCCTAATGAAAAACTGTTTTTT. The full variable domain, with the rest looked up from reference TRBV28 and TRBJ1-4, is DVKVTQSSRYLVKRTGEKVFLECVQDMDHENMFWYRQDPGLGLRLIYFSYDVKMKEKGDIPEGYSVSREKKERFSLILESASTNQTSMYLCASGTLDPNEKLFFGSGTQLSVL.

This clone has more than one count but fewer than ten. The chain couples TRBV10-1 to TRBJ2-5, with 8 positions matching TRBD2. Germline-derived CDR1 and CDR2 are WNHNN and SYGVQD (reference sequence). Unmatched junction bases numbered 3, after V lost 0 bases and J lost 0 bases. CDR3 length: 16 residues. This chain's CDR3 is CASSESDSGNQETQYF. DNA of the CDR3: TGCGCCAGCAGTGAGTCGGATAGCGGGAACCAAGAGACCCAGTACTTC.

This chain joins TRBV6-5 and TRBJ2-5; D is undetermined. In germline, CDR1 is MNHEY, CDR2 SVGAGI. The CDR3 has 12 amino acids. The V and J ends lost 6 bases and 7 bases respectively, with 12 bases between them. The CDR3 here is CASRRSSGTQYF. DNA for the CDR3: TGTGCCAGCAGGAGGAGCTCAGGGACCCAGTACTTC.

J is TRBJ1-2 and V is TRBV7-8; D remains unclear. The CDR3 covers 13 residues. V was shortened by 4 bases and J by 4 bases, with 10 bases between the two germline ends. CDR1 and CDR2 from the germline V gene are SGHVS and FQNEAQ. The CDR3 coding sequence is TGTGCCAGCAGCTCCCAGGCCGGCTATGGCTACACCTTC. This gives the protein CASSSQAGYGYTF.

Written as DNA, the CDR3 is TGTGCCAGCAGCTTCCCCTTAGCGGGAGGGGGGCCAGATACGCAGTATTTT. This sequence encodes CASSFPLAGGGPDTQYF. The chain employs TRBV11-3 and TRBJ2-3; 11 bases are shared with TRBD2. Per the germline V gene, CDR1 is SGHNT and CDR2 is YENEEA. The CDR3 covers 17 residues. The ends lost 3 bases at V and 4 bases at J; junction bases unmatched: 9.

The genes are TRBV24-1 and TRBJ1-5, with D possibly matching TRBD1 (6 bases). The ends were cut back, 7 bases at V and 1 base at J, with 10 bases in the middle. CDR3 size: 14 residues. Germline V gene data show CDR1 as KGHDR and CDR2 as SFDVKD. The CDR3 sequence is CATSGDTSNQPQHF. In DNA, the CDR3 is TGTGCCACCAGCGGGGACACGAGCAATCAGCCCCAGCATTTT.

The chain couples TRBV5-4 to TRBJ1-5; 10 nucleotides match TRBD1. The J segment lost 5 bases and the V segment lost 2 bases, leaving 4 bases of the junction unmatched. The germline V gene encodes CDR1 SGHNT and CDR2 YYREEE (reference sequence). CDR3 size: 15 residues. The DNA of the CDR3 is TGTGCCAGCAGCTTAGGGGGACAGGGGTATCAGCCCCAGCATTTT. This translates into CASSLGGQGYQPQHF.